This passage covers 9 T cell receptor beta chains from one sample sequenced in a study of blood T cells in healthy people across ages. Next came a second PCR, run for 7 to 11 cycles, which used a sample-barcoded 5' primer along with a J-beta primer mix. TCRdb reprocessed the 5' RACE reads via MiXCR and lists one record per CDR3 protein. Of about a million distinct CDR3 sequences detected, 51% appear once; the ten largest clones hold 20% to 25%. The source material was blood. The source is a woman aged 55 to 70 in good health.

A single count supports this clonotype. The rearrangement uses TRBV25-1 and TRBJ1-4, with D tentatively TRBD1 (6 bases). Per the germline V gene, CDR1 is MGHDK and CDR2 is SYGVNS. This CDR3 has 14 residues. The V and J ends lost 5 bases and 7 bases respectively, with 14 bases between them. CDR3 bases: TGTGCCAGCAGTAGGGCAGGGGCTGGTGAAAAACTGTTTTTT. It translates to CASSRAGAGEKLFF.

This clonotype was seen only once. The chain joins TRBV20-1 to TRBJ2-1, with TRBD2 identical over 13 bases. Trimming cost V 6 bases and J 5 bases; bases outside gene matches: 7. Germline CDR1 DFQATT, CDR2 SNEGSKA (reference sequence). The CDR3 covers 15 residues. This CDR3 is CSAPGLAGAHNEQFF. CDR3 coding DNA: TGCAGTGCCCCAGGACTAGCGGGAGCCCACAATGAGCAGTTCTTC.

The V gene is TRBV5-1, the J gene TRBJ2-2; possibly TRBD2 for D (6 bases). The V end lost 3 bases, the J end lost 5 bases, and 20 bases lay between the germline ends. CDR1 and CDR2 from the germline V gene are SGHRS and YFSETQ. The CDR3 runs to 17 residues. The CDR3 is CASSWLTVAVETGELFF. In DNA form, the CDR3 reads TGCGCCAGCAGCTGGTTGACAGTAGCGGTGGAAACCGGGGAGCTGTTTTTT.

This clonotype was counted only a few times. The V and J genes are TRBV7-2 and TRBJ1-4; D is possibly TRBD1 (6 bases). The V gene lost 5 bases and the J gene lost 7 bases, with 17 bases spanning the gap. Germline V gene sequence: CDR1 SGHTA, CDR2 FQGNSA. The CDR3 is 15 residues long. CDR3 DNA: TGTGCCAGCAGCGATTGGGGACGGGGGGCTGAAAAACTGTTTTTT. Encoded protein: CASSDWGRGAEKLFF. The variable domain in full, with the rest retrieved from reference TRBV7-2 and TRBJ1-4, is GAGVSQSPSNKVTEKGKDVELRCDPISGHTALYWYRQSLGQGLEFLIYFQGNSAPDKSGLPSDRFSAERTGGSVSTLTIQRTQQEDSAVYLCASSDWGRGAEKLFFGSGTQLSVL.

The CDR3 DNA reads as TGCGCCAGCAGCCAAGAAATCGTTCGGGATACGCAGTATTTT. Amino acids: CASSQEIVRDTQYF. V and J are TRBV4-1 and TRBJ2-3; D gene ambiguous. The V and J ends lost 0 bases and 6 bases respectively, with 10 bases between them. The CDR3 loop spans 14 amino acids. Germline V gives CDR1 MGHRA, CDR2 YSYEKL.

The J gene is TRBJ1-2, the V gene TRBV25-1, with a weak D call TRBD1 (6 bases). CDR1 and CDR2 from the germline V gene are MGHDK and SYGVNS. V was shortened by 3 bases and J by 6 bases, with 14 bases between the two germline ends. The CDR3 is made up of 14 amino acids. The CDR3 region is CASSDGRGGDGYTF. In DNA, the CDR3 is TGTGCCAGCAGTGATGGAAGAGGGGGAGATGGCTACACCTTC.

This clonotype was counted a few times. This chain links TRBV6-5 with TRBJ2-1; 9 positions match TRBD2. Unmatched junction bases numbered 14, after V lost 0 bases and J lost 5 bases. The CDR3 totals 19 residues. The germline gives CDR1 MNHEY, CDR2 SVGAGI. The CDR3 loop is CASSYSRTSAIVVDNEQFF. DNA for the CDR3: TGTGCCAGCAGTTACTCTAGGACTAGCGCGATCGTGGTGGACAATGAGCAGTTCTTC.

The chain uses TRBV7-2 and TRBJ2-7; D might be TRBD1 (6 bases). This CDR3 spans 17 amino acids. Germline assignment: CDR1 SGHTA and CDR2 FQGNSA. Trimming stripped 5 bases from V and 12 bases from J, with 32 bases between. DNA for the CDR3: TGTGCCAGCAGCCCGGCCCCAGCCTACAGGGACCAAGAGGTTCGGTACTTC. Protein product: CASSPAPAYRDQEVRYF. The whole variable domain, filled in from reference TRBV7-2 and TRBJ2-7, reads GAGVSQSPSNKVTEKGKDVELRCDPISGHTALYWYRQSLGQGLEFLIYFQGNSAPDKSGLPSDRFSAERTGGSVSTLTIQRTQQEDSAVYLCASSPAPAYRDQEVRYFGPGTRLTVT.

The genes are TRBV9 and TRBJ1-2; 7 positions agree with TRBD1. With 2 bases clipped from V and 4 bases from J, the junction kept 8 bases outside the gene matches. This CDR3 has 15 amino acids. The germline CDR1 and CDR2 sequences are SGDLS and YYNGEE. In nucleotides, the CDR3 is TGTGCCAGCAGCGTCAATCCGGGACAGAGCTATGGCTACACCTTC. It yields the protein CASSVNPGQSYGYTF.